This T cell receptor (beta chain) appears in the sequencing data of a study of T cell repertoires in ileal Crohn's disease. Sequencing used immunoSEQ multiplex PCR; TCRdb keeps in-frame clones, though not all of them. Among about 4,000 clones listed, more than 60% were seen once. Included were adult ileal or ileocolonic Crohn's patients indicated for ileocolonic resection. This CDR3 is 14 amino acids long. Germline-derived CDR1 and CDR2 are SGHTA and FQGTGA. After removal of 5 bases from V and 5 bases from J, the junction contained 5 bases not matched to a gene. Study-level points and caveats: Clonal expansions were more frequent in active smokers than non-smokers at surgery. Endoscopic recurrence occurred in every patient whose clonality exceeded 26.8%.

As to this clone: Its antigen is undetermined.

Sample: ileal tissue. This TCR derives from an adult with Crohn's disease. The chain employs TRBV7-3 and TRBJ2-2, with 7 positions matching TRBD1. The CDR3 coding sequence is TGTGCCAGCAGCCTCGACAGGGCTACCGGGGAGCTGTTTTTT. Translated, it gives CASSLDRATGELFF.